This record covers a single T cell receptor (beta chain). Trimming left V 1 base short and J 8 bases short, with 24 bases between. Per germline, CDR1 SQVTM and CDR2 ANQGSEA. The CDR3 runs 17 residues. Measured with immunoSEQ multiplex PCR; TCRdb has only the in-frame clones, and not every one. Counted here are tens of thousands of clones, roughly 80% occurring once; the ten biggest clones make up more than 25%. These data originate in a study of sequential checkpoint blockade in melanoma. Study-wide context: Patients were randomized 1:1 to nivolumab-then-ipilimumab or ipilimumab-then-nivolumab first-line. After both sequences, patients received maintenance nivolumab.

As for treatment: randomized to nivolumab then ipilimumab (arm A) or the reverse (arm B). Sorted cells were live CD3+CD8+, lacking CD19 and CD56, from PBMCs. The sequenced sample was CD8+ T cells sorted from blood (inferred from file names), obtained from a patient given nivolumab and ipilimumab in sequence. The sequence was obtained from a human donor with melanoma. This chain connects TRBV29-1 to TRBJ2-1, with a tentative D call TRBD2 (7 bases). Here the CDR3 DNA reads TGCAGCGTTGAAGGGTTGCGGGGGCCCCTCCTGGGGGATGAGCAGTTCTTC. It is translated as CSVEGLRGPLLGDEQFF.